This passage covers 27 T cell receptor beta chains from one sample sequenced in a study of blood T cell repertoires in COVID-19 (dated by TCRdb to 2018 to 2020). The library was obtained by the immunoSEQ multiplex PCR assay. This is the immuneACCESS table as TCRdb keeps it, with only in-frame sequences that have V and J called. A part of the clones is gone; compared with another copy, unresolved V genes explain less than half, and the rest is unexplained. This sample comprises some 350,000 clones, nearly 90% of them detected only once. The ten largest clones add up to around 7% of the sample. What was sequenced was peripheral blood. The receptors originated from a man younger than 35 with active or convalescent COVID-19.

The J gene is TRBJ2-7, the V gene TRBV3-1 (or the pseudogene TRBV3-2), with TRBD2 matching 7 bases. With V trimmed by 1 base and J by 6 bases, 3 bases remained unmatched. Looked up from germline, CDR1 is LGHDT and CDR2 is YNNKEL (reference sequence). The CDR3 extends over 13 amino acids. The CDR3 sequence: CASSQASGGEQYF. The DNA of the CDR3 is TGTGCCAGCAGCCAAGCTTCGGGAGGCGAGCAGTACTTC.

The CDR3 nucleotides are TGTGCCAGCAGTAGAGGGAGCAGCAATCAGCCCCAGCATTTT. This encodes CASSRGSSNQPQHF. This chain links TRBV6-5 with TRBJ1-5, with no clear D. The V gene's germline CDR1 is MNHEY and CDR2 SVGAGI. The CDR3 has 14 amino acids. Trimming stripped 5 bases from V and 1 base from J, with 9 bases between.

J is TRBJ1-2 and V is TRBV5-8; D possibly corresponds to TRBD1 (6 bases). V lost 4 bases to trimming and J lost 7 bases, with 8 bases between them. The CDR3 runs 11 residues. CDR1 and CDR2 (germline): SGHTS, YDEGEE. CDR3 protein: CASSPGAGYTF. In nucleotides, the CDR3 is TGTGCCAGCAGCCCAGGGGCTGGCTACACCTTC.

The chain links TRBV11-3 to TRBJ2-3, with unresolved D. The V end was cut by 1 base, the J end by 6 bases, with 14 bases between. This CDR3 is 15 amino acids long. Germline values: CDR1 SGHNT, CDR2 YENEEA. CDR3 in DNA: TGTGCCAGCAGCTTAGTTCACTCCACGGTCGATACGCAGTATTTT. Its protein product is CASSLVHSTVDTQYF.

The chain couples TRBV6-5 to TRBJ2-1; TRBD2 aligns across 11 bases. The CDR3 loop spans 14 amino acids. Per germline, CDR1 MNHEY and CDR2 SVGAGI. With 5 bases clipped from V and 7 bases from J, the junction kept 4 bases outside the gene matches. The DNA of the CDR3 is TGTGCCAGCAGTCTAGCGGGGGGTCTAAATGAGCAGTTCTTC. Translated, it gives CASSLAGGLNEQFF.

The chain recombines TRBV5-5 with TRBJ2-1; 8 nucleotides agree with TRBD2. Germline trimming cut 1 base from V and 7 bases from J; bases unmatched to any gene: 7. This CDR3 is 15 amino acids long. Germline CDR1 and CDR2: SGHKS and YYEKEE (reference sequence). CDR3 bases: TGTGCCAGCAGCTTGTACGGGAGGGCCGATAATGAGCAGTTCTTC. Its translation: CASSLYGRADNEQFF. Complete variable domain (other parts from reference TRBV5-5 and TRBJ2-1): DAGVTQSPTHLIKTRGQQVTLRCSPISGHKSVSWYQQVLGQGPQFIFQYYEKEERGRGNFPDRFSARQFPNYSSELNVNALLLGDSALYLCASSLYGRADNEQFFGPGTRLTVL.

V is TRBV2 and J is TRBJ2-7, with D maybe TRBD2 (6 bases). CDR1 SNHLY and CDR2 FYNNEI come from the germline V gene. The CDR3 sequence is 13 residues long. The V gene lost 3 bases and the J gene lost 7 bases, with 13 bases spanning the gap. The CDR3 spells CASSEEYRGEQYF. For the CDR3, the DNA is TGTGCCAGCAGTGAGGAGTACCGGGGGGAGCAGTACTTC. The full variable domain, in which reference TRBV2 and TRBJ2-7 provide the parts outside the CDR3, is EPEVTQTPSHQVTQMGQEVILRCVPISNHLYFYWYRQILGQKVEFLVSFYNNEISEKSEIFDDQFSVERPDGSNFTLKIRSTKLEDSAMYFCASSEEYRGEQYFGPGTRLTVT.

The genes are TRBV27 and TRBJ1-1; 8 bases agree with TRBD1. The CDR3 is made up of 14 amino acids. V lost 5 bases and J lost 6; bases outside the gene matches: 8. Germline V gene sequence: CDR1 MNHEY, CDR2 SMNVEV (reference sequence). The CDR3 DNA follows: TGTGCCAGCAGTCTAGGACAGGGTTTCGCTGAAGCTTTCTTT. Translation: CASSLGQGFAEAFF.

This chain connects TRBV12-3 or TRBV12-4 to TRBJ2-7, with D tentatively TRBD2 (6 bases). The V end was cut by 5 bases, the J end by 1 base, with 6 bases between. The CDR3 sequence is 12 residues long. Written as DNA, the CDR3 is TGTGCCAGCAGTGGGACTTCCTACGAGCAGTACTTC. It specifies CASSGTSYEQYF.

For the CDR3, the DNA is TGTGCCATCAGTGAGTCGGGGACAGGTGGCGAGCAGTACTTC. Its protein is CAISESGTGGEQYF. V is TRBV10-3 and J is TRBJ2-7, with TRBD1 matching over 8 bases. Germline V gene data show CDR1 as ENHRY and CDR2 as SYGVKD. With 0 bases clipped from V and 6 bases from J, the junction kept 4 bases outside the gene matches. The length of the CDR3 is 14 residues.

The genes are TRBV6-1 and TRBJ2-5; TRBD2 matches 7 bases. CDR3 size: 16 residues. The V and J ends lost 4 bases and 3 bases, in that order; junction bases with no gene match: 11. Germline V lookup: CDR1 MNHNS, CDR2 SASEGT. The CDR3 here is CASSGRTRSPKETQYF. Written as DNA, the CDR3 is TGTGCCAGCAGTGGGAGGACTAGATCACCGAAAGAGACCCAGTACTTC.

Comment on this clone: The junction departs from the called germline gene at one end, perhaps through a read error. The rearrangement uses TRBV7-7 and TRBJ1-3; tentatively, D is TRBD1 (5 bases). This CDR3 spans 14 amino acids. Germline V gene lookup returns CDR1 SSHAT and CDR2 FNYEAQ (reference sequence). CDR3 in DNA: TGTGCTAGCAGCTTAGGATGGGGCGAAAACACCATATATTTT. Protein: CASSLGWGENTIYF.

Details on this clone: One end of the junction does not line up with germline, which may come from a read error. The J gene is TRBJ2-6, the V gene TRBV19; 8 bases are a match to TRBD1. The CDR3 contains 18 residues. Germline assignment: CDR1 LNHDA and CDR2 SQIVND (reference sequence). The CDR3 bases are TGTGCCAGTCAGCCTCTCGACAGGGGAAAGGTTGGGGCCAACGTGCTGACTTTC. Translating gives CASQPLDRGKVGANVLTF.

Here the CDR3 DNA reads TGTGCCAGCAGCTTGGTCGGGACAGGGTCGGGGCGGACTGAAGCTTTCTTT. Protein sequence: CASSLVGTGSGRTEAFF. The chain uses TRBV7-2 and TRBJ1-1; 9 bases fit TRBD1. CDR1 and CDR2 (germline): SGHTA, FQGNSA. V lost 3 bases to trimming and J lost 5 bases; unmatched junction nucleotides: 13. The CDR3 totals 17 residues.

V is TRBV2 and J is TRBJ2-7; 7 bases align to TRBD2. J lost 4 bases, V lost 6 bases, and 12 bases had no gene match. The CDR3 covers 15 residues. The germline V gene has CDR1 SNHLY and CDR2 FYNNEI. In nucleotides, the CDR3 is TGTGCCAGCAGCAATCTGGCGGGAGTCAGTTACGAGCAGTACTTC. Its protein product is CASSNLAGVSYEQYF.

The V gene is TRBV27, the J gene TRBJ2-1, with 7 bases matching TRBD2. V dropped 7 bases and J dropped 7; count of bases not matched to a gene: 10. This CDR3 has 14 residues. Germline V lookup: CDR1 MNHEY, CDR2 SMNVEV (reference sequence). CDR3 in DNA: TGTGCCAGCACCCCCAGCGGGATTCTGAATGAGCAGTTCTTC. It specifies CASTPSGILNEQFF.

The genes are TRBV7-3 and TRBJ2-1; the D gene is possibly TRBD1 (5 bases). With 1 base removed from V and 8 bases from J, the gap between germline ends came to 18 bases. Germline lookup yields CDR1 SGHTA and CDR2 FQGTGA. CDR3 length: 16 residues. The CDR3 sequence is CASSLNGANSVDEQFF. In DNA, the CDR3 is TGTGCCAGCAGCTTAAATGGGGCTAATTCGGTCGATGAGCAGTTCTTC.

The chain couples TRBV5-8 to TRBJ2-7, with D perhaps matching TRBD1 (6 bases). V was pared by 0 bases and J by 3 bases, with 7 bases between. CDR1 is SGHTS, CDR2 YDEGEE, per germline. The CDR3 is 13 residues long. CDR3 protein: CASSLDRVYEQYF. CDR3 nucleotides: TGTGCCAGCAGCTTGGACAGGGTCTACGAGCAGTACTTC.

This clone has a single count. The genes are TRBV7-9 and TRBJ2-7, with D perhaps matching TRBD1 (7 bases). The germline CDR1 and CDR2 sequences are SEHNR and FQNEAQ (reference sequence). The germline V and J ends were trimmed by 2 bases and 3 bases, with 14 bases remaining between them. The CDR3 loop spans 15 amino acids. This CDR3 reads CASSLFAGGGYEQYF. Written as DNA, the CDR3 is TGTGCCAGCAGCTTATTCGCAGGGGGAGGCTACGAGCAGTACTTC.

The gene calls are TRBV7-2 and TRBJ2-7, with TRBD2 matching 12 bases. V trimming: 4 bases; J trimming: 2 bases; junction bases outside the gene matches: 3. The CDR3 extends over 15 amino acids. CDR1 SGHTA and CDR2 FQGNSA come from the germline V gene. CDR3 nucleotides: TGTGCCAGCAGCTCGACTAGCGGGGGTCCCTACGAGCAGTACTTC. This sequence encodes CASSSTSGGPYEQYF.

V is TRBV5-1 and J is TRBJ2-1, with TRBD2 as a possible D gene (6 bases). Germline CDR1 SGHRS, CDR2 YFSETQ. Between the trimmed V and J ends, which lost 4 bases and 7 bases, there was a span of 12 bases. CDR3 size: 13 residues. CDR3 residues: CASSLGGENEQFF. The CDR3 coding sequence is TGCGCCAGCAGCCTTGGCGGGGAAAATGAGCAGTTCTTC.

The chain couples TRBV9 to TRBJ1-5; 10 bases align to TRBD1. Germline-derived CDR1 and CDR2 are SGDLS and YYNGEE. Losses at the gene ends were 4 bases for V and 4 bases for J; bases not matched to a gene: 11. The CDR3 has 17 residues. The CDR3 spells CASSPTRGDRGNQPQHF. Written as DNA, the CDR3 is TGTGCCAGCAGCCCAACCCGAGGGGACAGGGGAAATCAGCCCCAGCATTTT.

The CDR3 nucleotides read TGCGCCAGCAGCTTACGGAAGCGGGAGGGTAACAATGAGCAGTTCTTC. Its translation: CASSLRKREGNNEQFF. The V and J genes are TRBV5-1 and TRBJ2-1; 10 bases align to TRBD2. The CDR3 spans 16 residues. The ends lost 2 bases at V and 5 bases at J; junction bases unmatched: 7. Germline lookup yields CDR1 SGHRS and CDR2 YFSETQ.

The chain uses TRBV6-5 and TRBJ1-5; D might be TRBD1 (5 bases). Deletions cut 8 bases from V and 5 bases from J, with 19 bases between. Germline CDR1 and CDR2: MNHEY and SVGAGI. CDR3 size: 15 residues. CDR3 DNA sequence: TGTGCCAGCGGCATACAGGCTCTCTGGGATCAGCCCCAGCATTTT. Its protein product is CASGIQALWDQPQHF.

This chain links TRBV4-2 with TRBJ1-6; TRBD1 might be the D (5 bases). V lost 1 base and J lost 0, with 10 bases in between. The CDR3 extends over 17 amino acids. CDR1 and CDR2 (germline): LGHNA, YNFKEQ. The DNA for the CDR3 is TGTGCCAGCAGCCAAGTGGGCAGGGTCTCCTATAATTCACCCCTCCACTTT. This codes for CASSQVGRVSYNSPLHF.

The V gene is TRBV6-5, the J gene TRBJ1-5, with a weak D call TRBD1 (6 bases). The V gene's germline CDR1 is MNHEY and CDR2 SVGAGI. This CDR3 has 15 amino acids. The V end lost 6 bases, the J end lost 2 bases, and 14 bases lay between the germline ends. CDR3 DNA: TGTGCCAGCAGACCACAGGGCAACGGCAATCAGCCCCAGCATTTT. Encoded protein: CASRPQGNGNQPQHF.

This chain joins TRBV5-8 and TRBJ2-2; the D gene is possibly TRBD1 (5 bases). CDR1 and CDR2 (germline): SGHTS, YDEGEE. Between the trimmed V and J ends, which lost 2 bases and 2 bases, there was a span of 13 bases. The CDR3 covers 16 residues. The CDR3 loop reads CASSLEQGYNTGELFF. DNA for the CDR3: TGTGCCAGCAGCTTAGAGCAGGGCTATAACACCGGGGAGCTGTTTTTT. The full variable domain, in which reference TRBV5-8 and TRBJ2-2 provide the parts outside the CDR3, is EAGVTQSPTHLIKTRGQQATLRCSPISGHTSVYWYQQALGLGLQFLLWYDEGEERNRGNFPPRFSGRQFPNYSSELNVNALELEDSALYLCASSLEQGYNTGELFFGEGSRLTVL.